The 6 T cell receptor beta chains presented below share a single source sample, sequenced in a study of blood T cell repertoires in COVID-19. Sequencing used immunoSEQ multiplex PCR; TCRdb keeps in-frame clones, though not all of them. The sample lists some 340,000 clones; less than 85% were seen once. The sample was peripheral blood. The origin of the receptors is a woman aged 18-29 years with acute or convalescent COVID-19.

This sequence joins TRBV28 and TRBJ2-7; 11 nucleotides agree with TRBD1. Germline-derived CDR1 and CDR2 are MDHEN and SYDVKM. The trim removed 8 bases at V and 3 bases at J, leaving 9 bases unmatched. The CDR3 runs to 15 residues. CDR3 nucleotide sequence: TGTGCCAGCGCCTGGGGGACAGGGGGTTTCTACGAGCAGTACTTC. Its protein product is CASAWGTGGFYEQYF.

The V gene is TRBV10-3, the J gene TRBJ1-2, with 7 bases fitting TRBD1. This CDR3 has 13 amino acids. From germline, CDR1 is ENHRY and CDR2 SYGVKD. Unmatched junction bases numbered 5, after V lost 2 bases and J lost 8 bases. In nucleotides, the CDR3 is TGTGCCATCAGTGAGACAGGGGACGGCGGCTACACCTTC. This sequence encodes CAISETGDGGYTF.

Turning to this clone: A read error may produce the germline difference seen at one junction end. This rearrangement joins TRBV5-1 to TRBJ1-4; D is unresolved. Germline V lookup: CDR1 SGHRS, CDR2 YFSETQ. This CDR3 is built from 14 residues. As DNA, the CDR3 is TGCGCCAGCAGGTTGGACGGTGGTAATGAAAAACTGTTTTTT. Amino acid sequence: CASRLDGGNEKLFF. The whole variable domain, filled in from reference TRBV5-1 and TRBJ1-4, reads KAGVTQTPRYLIKTRGQQVTLSCSPISGHRSVSWYQQTPGQGLQFLFEYFSETQRNKGNFPGRFSGRQFSNSRSEMNVSTLELGDSALYLCASRLDGGNEKLFFGSGTQLSVL.

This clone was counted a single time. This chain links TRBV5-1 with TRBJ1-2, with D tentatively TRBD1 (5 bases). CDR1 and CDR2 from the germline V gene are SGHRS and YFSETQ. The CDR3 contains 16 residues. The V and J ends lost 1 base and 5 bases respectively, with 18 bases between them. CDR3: CASSLSGREVPYGYTF. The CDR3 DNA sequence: TGCGCCAGCAGCTTGTCGGGCAGGGAGGTTCCGTATGGCTACACCTTC.

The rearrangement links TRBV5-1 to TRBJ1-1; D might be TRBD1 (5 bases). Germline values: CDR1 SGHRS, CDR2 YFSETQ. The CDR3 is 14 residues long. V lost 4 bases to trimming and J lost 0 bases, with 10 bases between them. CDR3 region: CASSGQGMNTEAFF. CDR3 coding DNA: TGCGCCAGCAGCGGTCAGGGCATGAACACTGAAGCTTTCTTT.

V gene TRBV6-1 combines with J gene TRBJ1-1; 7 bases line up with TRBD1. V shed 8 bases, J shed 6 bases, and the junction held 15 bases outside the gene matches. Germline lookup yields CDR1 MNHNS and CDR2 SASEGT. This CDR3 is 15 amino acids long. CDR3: CASSQQAGGYAEAFF. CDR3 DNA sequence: TGTGCCAGCTCACAACAGGCAGGGGGATACGCTGAAGCTTTCTTT.